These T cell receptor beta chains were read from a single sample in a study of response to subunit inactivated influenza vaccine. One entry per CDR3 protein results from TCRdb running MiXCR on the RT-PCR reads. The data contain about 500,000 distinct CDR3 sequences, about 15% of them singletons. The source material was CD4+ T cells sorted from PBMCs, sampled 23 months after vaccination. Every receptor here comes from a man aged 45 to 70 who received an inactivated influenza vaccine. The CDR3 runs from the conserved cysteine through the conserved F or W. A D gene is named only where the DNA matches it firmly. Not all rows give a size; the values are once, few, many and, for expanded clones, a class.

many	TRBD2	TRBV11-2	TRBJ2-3	CASSPLAGTTDTQYF	TGTGCCAGCAGCCCGTTAGCGGGGACCACAGATACGCAGTATTTT
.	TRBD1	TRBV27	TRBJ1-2	CASREDRQGESYGYTF	TGTGCCAGCAGGGAAGACCGACAGGGAGAAAGCTATGGCTACACCTTC
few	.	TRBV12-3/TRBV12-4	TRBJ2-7	CASSPSSGFTEQYF	TGTGCCAGCAGTCCTAGTTCAGGGTTTACCGAGCAGTACTTC
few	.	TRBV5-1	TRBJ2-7	CASSLEGGGSSYEQYF	TGCGCCAGCAGCTTGGAAGGTGGGGGGAGCTCCTACGAGCAGTACTTC
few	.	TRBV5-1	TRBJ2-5	CASSLDGSYVSQETQYF	TGCGCCAGCAGCTTGGACGGCAGCTATGTATCACAAGAGACCCAGTACTTC
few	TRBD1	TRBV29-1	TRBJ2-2	CSVREGARELFF	TGCAGCGTTCGAGAGGGGGCGAGGGAGCTGTTTTTT
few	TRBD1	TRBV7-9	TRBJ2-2	CASSPIAGGHPGELFF	TGTGCCAGCAGCCCAATAGCAGGGGGCCATCCCGGGGAGCTGTTTTTT
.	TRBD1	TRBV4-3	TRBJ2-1	CASSQDFRDSIYNEQFF	TGCGCCAGCAGCCAAGATTTCCGGGACAGTATCTACAATGAGCAGTTCTTC
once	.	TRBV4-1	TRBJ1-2	CASSQPEGNSGYTF	TGCGCCAGCAGCCAACCCGAGGGAAACAGTGGCTACACCTTC
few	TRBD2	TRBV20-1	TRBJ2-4	CSARDGGTSGVLAKNIQYF	TGCAGTGCTAGAGATGGTGGGACTAGCGGGGTACTAGCCAAAAACATTCAGTACTTC
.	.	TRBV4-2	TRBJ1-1	CASSQEGGNRNTEAFF	TGTGCCAGCAGCCAAGAAGGGGGGAACAGGAACACTGAAGCTTTCTTT
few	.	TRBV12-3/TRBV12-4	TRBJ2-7	CASRGLYEQYF	TGTGCCAGCAGGGGTCTCTACGAGCAGTACTTC
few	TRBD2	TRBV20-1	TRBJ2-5	CSASTGGGIQETQYF	TGCAGTGCTAGCACTGGCGGGGGGATCCAAGAGACCCAGTACTTC
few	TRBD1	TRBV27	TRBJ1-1	CASSLRGRMTGVTNTEAFF	TGTGCCAGCAGTTTAAGGGGACGAATGACAGGGGTCACGAACACTGAAGCTTTCTTT
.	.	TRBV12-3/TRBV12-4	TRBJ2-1	CASTRGRGTYNEQFF	TGTGCCAGCACCCGAGGTAGGGGCACCTACAATGAGCAGTTCTTC
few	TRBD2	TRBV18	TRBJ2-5	CASSPPYSGGPETQYF	TGTGCCAGCTCACCACCGTATAGCGGGGGGCCAGAGACCCAGTACTTC
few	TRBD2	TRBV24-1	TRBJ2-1	CATSEQGTSGNKEQFF	TGTGCCACCAGTGAACAAGGGACTAGCGGGAATAAGGAGCAGTTCTTC
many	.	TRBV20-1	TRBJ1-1	CSARDVRNGDTEAFF	TGCAGTGCTAGAGATGTGAGGAATGGGGACACTGAAGCTTTCTTT
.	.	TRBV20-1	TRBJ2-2	CNARVGGSTGELFF	TGCAATGCTAGAGTTGGAGGTAGCACCGGGGAGCTGTTTTTT
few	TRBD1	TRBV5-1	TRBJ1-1	CASSFGTGPNTEAFF	TGCGCCAGCAGCTTTGGGACAGGGCCGAACACTGAAGCTTTCTTT
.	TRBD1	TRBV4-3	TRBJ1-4	CASSQDLRQGRSEKLFF	TGCGCCAGCAGCCAAGATCTCCGACAGGGTAGGAGTGAAAAACTGTTTTTT
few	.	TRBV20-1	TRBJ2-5	CSARKGLLQETQYF	TGCAGTGCTAGGAAGGGACTGCTACAAGAGACCCAGTACTTC